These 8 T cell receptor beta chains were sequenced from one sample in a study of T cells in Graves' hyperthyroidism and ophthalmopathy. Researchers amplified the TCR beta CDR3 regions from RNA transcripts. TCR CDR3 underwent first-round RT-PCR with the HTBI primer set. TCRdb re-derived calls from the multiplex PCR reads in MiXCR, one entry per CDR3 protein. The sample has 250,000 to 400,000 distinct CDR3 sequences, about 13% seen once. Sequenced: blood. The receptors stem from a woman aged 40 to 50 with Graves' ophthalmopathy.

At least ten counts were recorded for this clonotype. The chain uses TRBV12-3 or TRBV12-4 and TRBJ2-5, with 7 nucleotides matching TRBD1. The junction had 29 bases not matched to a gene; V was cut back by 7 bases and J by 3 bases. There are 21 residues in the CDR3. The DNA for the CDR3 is TGTGCCAGCATTCCCGGTCGAGGGGGCCCACCGAAGGCAAAAAGTAAAGAGACCCAGTACTTC. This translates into CASIPGRGGPPKAKSKETQYF.

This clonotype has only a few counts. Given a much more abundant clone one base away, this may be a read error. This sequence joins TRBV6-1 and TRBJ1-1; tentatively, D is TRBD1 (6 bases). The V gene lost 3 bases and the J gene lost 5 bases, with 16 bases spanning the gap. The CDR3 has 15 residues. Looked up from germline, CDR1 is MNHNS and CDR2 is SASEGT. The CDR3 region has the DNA TGTGCCAGCAGTGACGCCGACGGGGGCTGGACTGAAGCTTTCTTT. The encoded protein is CASSDADGGWTEAFF.

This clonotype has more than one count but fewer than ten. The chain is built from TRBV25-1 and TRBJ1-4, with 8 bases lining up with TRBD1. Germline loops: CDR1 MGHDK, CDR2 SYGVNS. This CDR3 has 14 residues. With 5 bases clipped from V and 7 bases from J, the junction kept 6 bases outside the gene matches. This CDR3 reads CASSPDRGREKLFF. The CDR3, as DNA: TGTGCCAGCAGTCCCGACAGGGGCCGTGAAAAACTGTTTTTT.

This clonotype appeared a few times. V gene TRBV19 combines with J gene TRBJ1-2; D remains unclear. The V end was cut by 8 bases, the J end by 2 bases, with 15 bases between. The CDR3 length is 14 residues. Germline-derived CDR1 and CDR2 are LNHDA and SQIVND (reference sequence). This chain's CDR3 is CASEPSGGNYGYTF. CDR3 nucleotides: TGTGCCAGTGAGCCGAGCGGAGGAAACTATGGCTACACCTTC.

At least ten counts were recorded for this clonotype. The CDR3 DNA follows: TGTGCCAGCCAACCGCCGGTGCAGGGGTTGAATTCACCCCTCCACTTT. The encoded protein is CASQPPVQGLNSPLHF. The rearrangement links TRBV2 to TRBJ1-6; TRBD1 is a possible D gene (6 bases). Trimming cost V 8 bases and J 7 bases, with 21 bases left between them. The CDR3 has 16 amino acids. Germline CDR1 SNHLY, CDR2 FYNNEI.

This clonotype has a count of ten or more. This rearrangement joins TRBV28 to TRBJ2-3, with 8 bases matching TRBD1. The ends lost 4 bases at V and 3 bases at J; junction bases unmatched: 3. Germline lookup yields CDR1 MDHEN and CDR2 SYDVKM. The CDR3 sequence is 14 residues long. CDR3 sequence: CASSSDRETDTQYF. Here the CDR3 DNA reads TGTGCCAGCAGTTCGGACAGGGAGACAGATACGCAGTATTTT.

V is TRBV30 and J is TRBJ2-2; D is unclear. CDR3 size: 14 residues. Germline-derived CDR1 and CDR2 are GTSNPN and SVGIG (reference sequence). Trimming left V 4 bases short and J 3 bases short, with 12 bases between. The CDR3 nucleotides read TGTGCCTGGAAGGTTTCAGGATACACCGGGGAGCTGTTTTTT. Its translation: CAWKVSGYTGELFF. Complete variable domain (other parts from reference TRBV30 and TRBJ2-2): SQTIHQWPATLVQPVGSPLSLECTVEGTSNPNLYWYRQAAGRGLQLLFYSVGIGQISSEVPQNLSASRPQDRQFILSSKKLLLSDSGFYLCAWKVSGYTGELFFGEGSRLTVL.

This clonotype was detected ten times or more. CDR3 DNA sequence: TGTGCCAGCAGCTACAGCACCTCAGTTGAAGCTTTCTTT. The encoded protein is CASSYSTSVEAFF. The chain uses TRBV3-1 and TRBJ1-1; D not certain. This CDR3 region has 13 residues. Germline lookup yields CDR1 LGHDT and CDR2 YNNKEL (reference sequence). With 5 bases removed from V and 7 bases from J, the gap between germline ends came to 14 bases.